The 16 T cell receptor beta chains below all came from one sample that was sequenced in a study of shared clonotypes between healthy human individuals. CD45RO-negative cells were positively selected for CCR7, leaving out terminally differentiated effector memory CD45RA+ cells. Sequenced by immunoSEQ multiplex PCR; TCRdb stores in-frame clones only, minus some. The repertoire includes about 610,000 clones, approximately 96% of them detected once, and more than 0.085% sits in the top ten. Sequenced material: naive CD8+ T cells sorted from blood. These TCRs come from a woman younger than 45 in good health.

This rearrangement joins TRBV11-2 to TRBJ2-7; D is possibly TRBD1 (6 bases). Germline-derived CDR1 and CDR2 are SGHAT and FQNNGV. The CDR3 consists of 16 residues. V was cut by 5 bases and J by 0 bases, with 17 bases left in between. CDR3 DNA: TGTGCCAGCAGCGCCCGGGGCAGGGGATTCTCCTACGAGCAGTACTTC. The encoded protein is CASSARGRGFSYEQYF.

V and J are TRBV7-2 and TRBJ2-7, with 14 bases lining up with TRBD2. This CDR3 has 17 residues. The V segment lost 5 bases and the J segment 4 bases; nucleotides outside the gene matches: 10. CDR1 and CDR2 (germline): SGHTA, FQGNSA. The CDR3 region has the DNA TGTGCCAGCAGCCCAAAGGGACTAGCGGGAGACTGGTACGAGCAGTACTTC. Protein: CASSPKGLAGDWYEQYF.

The J gene is TRBJ2-4, the V gene TRBV27, with D hard to call. CDR3 length: 18 amino acids. In germline, CDR1 is MNHEY, CDR2 SMNVEV (reference sequence). Trimming left V 5 bases short and J 2 bases short, with 22 bases between. The CDR3 loop reads CASSPNPLQDGPKNIQYF. CDR3 nucleotide sequence: TGTGCCAGCAGTCCCAACCCTCTACAAGACGGGCCCAAAAACATTCAGTACTTC.

The chain joins TRBV28 to TRBJ2-1; possibly TRBD1 for D (6 bases). Germline values: CDR1 MDHEN, CDR2 SYDVKM. V lost 4 bases and J lost 7, with 11 bases in between. There are 13 residues in the CDR3. CDR3 in DNA: TGTGCCAGCAGTTACAGGGTCGGGAATGAGCAGTTCTTC. This sequence encodes CASSYRVGNEQFF.

The V and J genes are TRBV11-3 and TRBJ2-2; TRBD2 agrees at 8 bases. V lost 5 bases to trimming and J lost 6 bases; unmatched junction nucleotides: 8. CDR1 SGHNT and CDR2 YENEEA come from the germline V gene. The CDR3 contains 15 residues. The CDR3 loop is CASSPDSGIAGELFF. The CDR3, as DNA: TGTGCCAGCAGCCCCGATAGCGGGATTGCCGGGGAGCTGTTTTTT.

V and J are TRBV2 and TRBJ2-7; a possible D gene is TRBD2 (5 bases). There are 14 residues in the CDR3. With 1 base removed from V and 4 bases from J, the gap between germline ends came to 11 bases. Germline lookup yields CDR1 SNHLY and CDR2 FYNNEI. CDR3 in DNA: TGTGCCAGCAGTGAAGGGCACTCGGGGTACGAGCAGTACTTC. It is translated as CASSEGHSGYEQYF.

The chain links TRBV9 to TRBJ2-3; 7 bases line up with TRBD2. The CDR3 consists of 16 residues. V lost 5 bases, J lost 4 bases, and 13 bases stayed unmatched. CDR1 and CDR2 from the germline V gene are SGDLS and YYNGEE. CDR3 region: CASSPIRAGEPDTQYF. CDR3 bases: TGTGCCAGCAGTCCTATTCGGGCGGGAGAACCAGATACGCAGTATTTT. Full variable domain (rest looked up from reference TRBV9 and TRBJ2-3): DSGVTQTPKHLITATGQRVTLRCSPRSGDLSVYWYQQSLDQGLQFLIQYYNGEERAKGNILERFSAQQFPDLHSELNLSSLELGDSALYFCASSPIRAGEPDTQYFGPGTRLTVL.

The rearrangement links TRBV15 to TRBJ2-5; the D gene could be TRBD1 or TRBD2 (6 bases each). Germline CDR1 reads LNHNV; CDR2 reads YYDKDF (reference sequence). V lost 0 bases and J lost 2, with 10 bases in between. The CDR3 covers 15 residues. The CDR3 DNA sequence: TGTGCCACCAGCAGAGACAGGGGAGGTCAAGAGACCCAGTACTTC. Its translation is CATSRDRGGQETQYF.

V usage is TRBV29-1 and J usage is TRBJ2-2; D remains ambiguous. There are 15 residues in the CDR3. Between the trimmed V and J ends, which lost 5 bases and 5 bases, there was a span of 18 bases. Germline values: CDR1 SQVTM, CDR2 ANQGSEA. This CDR3 is CSVSIGWKATGELFF. The DNA of the CDR3 is TGCAGCGTTTCTATCGGCTGGAAAGCAACCGGGGAGCTGTTTTTT.

The rearrangement links TRBV27 to TRBJ2-1; 7 bases line up with TRBD2. CDR3 length: 18 amino acids. V trimming: 4 bases; J trimming: 4 bases; junction bases outside the gene matches: 16. CDR1 and CDR2 (germline): MNHEY, SMNVEV (reference sequence). In DNA form, the CDR3 reads TGTGCCAGCAGTTCAAATTACCCGATTGGGGGGGATTACAATGAGCAGTTCTTC. Its protein product is CASSSNYPIGGDYNEQFF.

A note on this clone: The sample holds other DNA sequences that translate to the same CDR3. The chain combines TRBV28 with TRBJ2-2; D possibly matches TRBD1 or TRBD2 (6 bases each). V lost 4 bases, J lost 1 base, and 10 bases lay in between. Germline lookup yields CDR1 MDHEN and CDR2 SYDVKM. This CDR3 region has 15 residues. DNA of the CDR3: TGTGCCAGCAGTTCCAGGGGAGGGAACACCGGGGAGCTGTTTTTT. Its protein product is CASSSRGGNTGELFF.

The CDR3 nucleotides are TGTGCCACCAGCAGAGGGGACGCGAACACCGGGGAGCTGTTTTTT. This gives the protein CATSRGDANTGELFF. V and J are TRBV15 and TRBJ2-2; D tentatively reads TRBD1 or TRBD2 (5 bases each). The CDR3 length is 15 residues. Germline CDR1 and CDR2: LNHNV and YYDKDF (reference sequence). The germline V and J ends were trimmed by 1 base and 0 bases, with 6 bases remaining between them.

In its sample, this clone was seen once. The J gene is TRBJ2-7, the V gene TRBV27; tentatively, D is TRBD1 (6 bases). Per germline, CDR1 MNHEY and CDR2 SMNVEV (reference sequence). Trimming took off 5 bases at V and 7 bases at J, with 18 bases between the two ends. The CDR3 length is 14 residues. CDR3 coding DNA: TGTGCCAGCAGTCTAGGGACAACTCGAAGGGAGCAGTACTTC. Translation gives CASSLGTTRREQYF.

This clone was recorded once. The chain uses TRBV6-5 and TRBJ2-2, with TRBD2 identical over 7 bases. Losses at the gene ends were 6 bases for V and 0 bases for J; bases not matched to a gene: 4. Germline values: CDR1 MNHEY, CDR2 SVGAGI. The CDR3 totals 15 residues. The chain's CDR3 is CASRTLAANTGELFF. For the CDR3, the DNA is TGTGCCAGCAGAACCCTAGCGGCGAACACCGGGGAGCTGTTTTTT.

The rearrangement uses TRBV29-1 and TRBJ2-1, with 10 bases aligning to TRBD2. The CDR3 has 15 amino acids. In germline, CDR1 is SQVTM, CDR2 ANQGSEA. V was clipped by 4 bases and J by 9 bases; unmatched bases: 12. CDR3 bases: TGCAGCGTTGGGGGAGGGACTAGCGATTGGGGTGAGCAGTTCTTC. It encodes CSVGGGTSDWGEQFF.

This rearrangement joins TRBV2 to TRBJ2-1; 13 bases are a match to TRBD2. This CDR3 is 15 amino acids long. J gave up 10 bases and V 8 bases, and 11 bases lay outside the gene matches. Germline V gene lookup returns CDR1 SNHLY and CDR2 FYNNEI. The CDR3 loop is CASPKGTSGAAEQFF. CDR3 DNA: TGTGCCAGCCCGAAGGGGACTAGCGGGGCCGCAGAGCAGTTCTTC. The variable domain in full, completed from reference TRBV2 and TRBJ2-1, reads EPEVTQTPSHQVTQMGQEVILRCVPISNHLYFYWYRQILGQKVEFLVSFYNNEISEKSEIFDDQFSVERPDGSNFTLKIRSTKLEDSAMYFCASPKGTSGAAEQFFGPGTRLTVL.